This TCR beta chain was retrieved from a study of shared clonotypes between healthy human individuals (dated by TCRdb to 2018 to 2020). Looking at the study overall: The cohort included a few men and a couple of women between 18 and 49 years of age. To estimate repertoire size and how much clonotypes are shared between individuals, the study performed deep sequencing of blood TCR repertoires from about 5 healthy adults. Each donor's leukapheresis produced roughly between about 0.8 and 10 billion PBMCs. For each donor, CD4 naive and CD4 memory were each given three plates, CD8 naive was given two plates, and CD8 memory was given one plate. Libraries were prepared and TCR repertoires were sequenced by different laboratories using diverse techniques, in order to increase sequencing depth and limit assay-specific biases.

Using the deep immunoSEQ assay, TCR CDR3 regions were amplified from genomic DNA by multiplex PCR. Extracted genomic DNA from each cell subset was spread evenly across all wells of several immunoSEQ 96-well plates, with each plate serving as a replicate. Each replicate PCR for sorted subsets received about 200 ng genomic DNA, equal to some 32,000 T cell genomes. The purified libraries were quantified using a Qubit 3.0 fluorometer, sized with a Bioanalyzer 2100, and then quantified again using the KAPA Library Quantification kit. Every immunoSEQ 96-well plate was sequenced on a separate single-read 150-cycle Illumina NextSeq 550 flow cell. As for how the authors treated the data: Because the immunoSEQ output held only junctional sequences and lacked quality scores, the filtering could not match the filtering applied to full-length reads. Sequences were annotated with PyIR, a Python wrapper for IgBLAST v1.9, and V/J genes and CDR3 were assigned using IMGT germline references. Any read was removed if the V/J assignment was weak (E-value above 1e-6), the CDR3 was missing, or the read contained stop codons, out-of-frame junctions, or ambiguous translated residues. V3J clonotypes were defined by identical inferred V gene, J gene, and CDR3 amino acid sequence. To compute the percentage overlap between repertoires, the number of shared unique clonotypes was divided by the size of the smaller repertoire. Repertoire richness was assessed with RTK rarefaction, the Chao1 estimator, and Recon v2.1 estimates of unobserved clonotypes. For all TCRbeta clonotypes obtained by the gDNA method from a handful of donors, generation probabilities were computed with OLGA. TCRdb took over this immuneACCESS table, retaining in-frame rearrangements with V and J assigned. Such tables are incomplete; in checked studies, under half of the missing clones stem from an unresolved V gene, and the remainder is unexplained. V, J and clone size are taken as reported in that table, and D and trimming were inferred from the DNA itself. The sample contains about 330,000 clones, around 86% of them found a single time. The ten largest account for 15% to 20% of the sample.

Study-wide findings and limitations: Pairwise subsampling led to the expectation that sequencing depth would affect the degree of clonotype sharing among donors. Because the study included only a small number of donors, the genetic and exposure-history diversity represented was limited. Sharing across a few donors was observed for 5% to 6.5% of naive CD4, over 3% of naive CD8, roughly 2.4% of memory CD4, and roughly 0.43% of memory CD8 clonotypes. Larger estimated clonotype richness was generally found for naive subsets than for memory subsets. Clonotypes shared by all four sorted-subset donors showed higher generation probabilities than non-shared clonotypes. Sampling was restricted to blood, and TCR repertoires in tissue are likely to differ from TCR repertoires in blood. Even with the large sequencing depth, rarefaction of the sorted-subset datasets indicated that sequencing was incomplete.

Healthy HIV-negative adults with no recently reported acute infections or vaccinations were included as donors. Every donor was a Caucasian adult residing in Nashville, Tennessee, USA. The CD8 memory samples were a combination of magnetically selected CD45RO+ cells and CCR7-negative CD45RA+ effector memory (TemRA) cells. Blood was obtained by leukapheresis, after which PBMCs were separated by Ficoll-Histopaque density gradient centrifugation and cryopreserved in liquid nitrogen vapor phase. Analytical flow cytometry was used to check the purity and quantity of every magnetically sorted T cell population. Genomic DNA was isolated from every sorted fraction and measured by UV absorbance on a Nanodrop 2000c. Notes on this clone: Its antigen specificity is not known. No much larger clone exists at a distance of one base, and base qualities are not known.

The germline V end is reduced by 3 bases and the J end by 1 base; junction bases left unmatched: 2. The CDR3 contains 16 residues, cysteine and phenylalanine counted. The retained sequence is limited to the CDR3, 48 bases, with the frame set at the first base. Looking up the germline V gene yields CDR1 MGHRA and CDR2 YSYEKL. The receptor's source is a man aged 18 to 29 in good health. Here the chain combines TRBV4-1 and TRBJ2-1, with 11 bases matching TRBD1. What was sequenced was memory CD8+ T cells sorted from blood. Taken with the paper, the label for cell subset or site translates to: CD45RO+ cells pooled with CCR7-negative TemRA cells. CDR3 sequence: CASSQGDRGSYNEQFF. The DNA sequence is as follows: TGCGCCAGCAGCCAGGGGGACAGGGGGTCCTACAATGAGCAGTTCTTC.